What follows describes a single TCR beta chain. TCRdb ran MiXCR on the 5' RACE reads and lists one entry per CDR3 protein. The repertoire includes some 92,000 distinct CDR3 sequences, more than 25% of them detected once, and 45% to 65% sits in the top ten. This sample was taken from a study of CD8 T cells in ankylosing spondylitis. Trimming took off 5 bases at V and 4 bases at J, with 22 bases between the two ends. The germline CDR1 and CDR2 sequences are DFQATT and SNEGSKA (reference sequence). The CDR3 is 16 residues long. This clonotype originated in a male donor with ankylosing spondylitis or in good health (not recorded which). This rearrangement joins TRBV20-1 to TRBJ2-3; tentative D call: TRBD2 (6 bases). The specimen was blood, either unsorted or a sorted T cell fraction (not recorded which). The CDR3 coding sequence is TGCAGTGCTTCAACCCGGGACTTAGCAGTGGCAGATACGCAGTATTTT. Translating it yields CSASTRDLAVADTQYF.